Each of the 26 T cell receptor beta chains below was sequenced from the same sample in a study of blood T cell repertoires in COVID-19. Assay used: immunoSEQ multiplex PCR; TCRdb lists only in-frame clones, some missing. The sample shows over 450,000 clones, roughly nine tenths of them seen only once. The sample consisted of peripheral blood. Receptor source: a woman in her 50s with COVID-19, enrolled during active disease.

The V gene is TRBV9, the J gene TRBJ1-1; 7 nucleotides agree with TRBD1. The J segment lost 1 base and the V segment lost 4 bases, leaving 7 bases of the junction unmatched. CDR3 length: 15 amino acids. The germline V gene encodes CDR1 SGDLS and CDR2 YYNGEE. CDR3 nucleotide sequence: TGTGCCAGCAGCACCCGGACAGGAGCGAACACTGAAGCTTTCTTT. It translates to CASSTRTGANTEAFF.

The CDR3 DNA reads TGTGCCAGCAGCTCACGACGAGAAAGACAGGGGGCTGAAGCTTTCTTT. It codes for CASSSRRERQGAEAFF. The chain couples TRBV7-6 to TRBJ1-1, with TRBD1 matching over 9 bases. In germline, CDR1 is SGHVS, CDR2 FNYEAQ. The CDR3 extends over 16 amino acids. Losses at the gene ends were 4 bases for V and 6 bases for J; bases not matched to a gene: 12. Drawing the rest from reference TRBV7-6 and TRBJ1-1, the complete variable domain is GAGVSQSPRYKVTKRGQDVALRCDPISGHVSLYWYRQALGQGPEFLTYFNYEAQQDKSGLPNDRFSAERPEGSISTLTIQRTEQRDSAMYRCASSSRRERQGAEAFFGQGTRLTVV.

The genes are TRBV19 and TRBJ1-2; a possible D gene is TRBD1 (5 bases). CDR1 is LNHDA and CDR2 is SQIVND in the germline V gene (reference sequence). There are 15 residues in the CDR3. V was clipped by 4 bases and J by 5 bases, with 17 bases between them. The CDR3 coding sequence is TGTGCCAGTAGTAACGGCCTTGAGCGGGGGTATGGCTACACCTTC. Its translation: CASSNGLERGYGYTF.

The chain is built from TRBV15 and TRBJ2-5; D is unresolved. V was cut by 1 base and J by 5 bases, with 11 bases left in between. CDR3 length: 14 residues. Germline CDR1 LNHNV, CDR2 YYDKDF (reference sequence). The CDR3 nucleotides read TGTGCCACCAGCAGAGTAGGAGTTCCGGAGACCCAGTACTTC. Its protein product is CATSRVGVPETQYF.

The chain employs TRBV11-3 and TRBJ2-5, with 10 positions matching TRBD1. V was pared by 5 bases and J by 2 bases, with 2 bases of the junction left unmatched. The CDR3 has 14 residues. The germline V gene encodes CDR1 SGHNT and CDR2 YENEEA. CDR3 loop: CASSPDRGQETQYF. CDR3 nucleotides: TGTGCCAGCAGCCCGGACAGGGGGCAAGAGACCCAGTACTTC.

This clone was seen only once. The chain is built from TRBV19 and TRBJ1-1, with TRBD1 identical over 8 bases. The germline V gene has CDR1 LNHDA and CDR2 SQIVND (reference sequence). J was trimmed by 4 bases and V by 6 bases; bases with no gene match: 4. This CDR3 contains 13 residues. The CDR3 DNA follows: TGTGCCAGTAGGGCAGGGGGCCTCACTGAAGCTTTCTTT. Encoded protein: CASRAGGLTEAFF.

This chain links TRBV2 with TRBJ2-7, with 8 bases aligning to TRBD2. The CDR3 totals 15 residues. Germline loops: CDR1 SNHLY, CDR2 FYNNEI. The V segment lost 2 bases and the J segment 1 base; nucleotides outside the gene matches: 4. CDR3 amino acids: CASSELAGPSYEQYF. In DNA form, the CDR3 reads TGTGCCAGCAGTGAACTAGCGGGTCCTTCCTACGAGCAGTACTTC.

The rearrangement uses TRBV30 and TRBJ2-7, with 8 bases matching TRBD2. In germline, CDR1 is GTSNPN, CDR2 SVGIG (reference sequence). J was trimmed by 3 bases and V by 5 bases; bases with no gene match: 9. The length of the CDR3 is 14 residues. The CDR3 sequence: CAWGHSGGRYEQYF. CDR3 nucleotides: TGTGCCTGGGGGCACAGCGGGGGTCGCTACGAGCAGTACTTC.

This chain joins TRBV9 and TRBJ1-6; the D is unclear. The CDR3 loop spans 14 amino acids. Germline values: CDR1 SGDLS, CDR2 YYNGEE. Trimming shortened V by 3 bases and J by 8 bases, and 12 bases separated the two germline ends. The CDR3 sequence is CASSGRVEDSPLHF. The CDR3 DNA sequence: TGTGCCAGCAGCGGTCGGGTGGAGGATTCACCCCTCCACTTT. Full variable domain (rest looked up from reference TRBV9 and TRBJ1-6): DSGVTQTPKHLITATGQRVTLRCSPRSGDLSVYWYQQSLDQGLQFLIQYYNGEERAKGNILERFSAQQFPDLHSELNLSSLELGDSALYFCASSGRVEDSPLHFGNGTRLTVT.

This clone was seen once. The chain carries TRBV27 and TRBJ1-4; D is undetermined. V was cut by 5 bases and J by 7 bases, with 17 bases left in between. The CDR3 loop spans 15 amino acids. Germline V gives CDR1 MNHEY, CDR2 SMNVEV (reference sequence). The CDR3: CASSPDMFSREKLFF. CDR3 coding DNA: TGTGCCAGCAGTCCAGACATGTTCAGCCGTGAAAAACTGTTTTTT.

The sample holds one count of this clone. V is TRBV10-3 and J is TRBJ1-3; tentative D call: TRBD1 (6 bases). Germline V gives CDR1 ENHRY, CDR2 SYGVKD. This CDR3 comprises 14 residues. The V end lost 7 bases, the J end lost 6 bases, and 16 bases lay between the germline ends. The CDR3 DNA reads as TGTGCCATCAAGCTCAGGGAGGGGGAAAACACCATATATTTT. This codes for CAIKLREGENTIYF.

The chain uses TRBV7-8 and TRBJ2-7; 7 nucleotides align to TRBD2. V lost 7 bases and J lost 2; bases outside the gene matches: 8. Germline V gene sequence: CDR1 SGHVS, CDR2 FQNEAQ. The CDR3 loop spans 14 amino acids. The CDR3 reads CASIGGTAAYEQYF. The CDR3 DNA follows: TGTGCCAGCATCGGGGGGACTGCTGCCTACGAGCAGTACTTC. Filled out from reference TRBV7-8 and TRBJ2-7, the complete variable domain reads GAGVSQSPRYKVAKRGQDVALRCDPISGHVSLFWYQQALGQGPEFLTYFQNEAQLDKSGLPSDRFFAERPEGSVSTLKIQRTQQEDSAVYLCASIGGTAAYEQYFGPGTRLTVT.

This rearrangement joins TRBV10-2 to TRBJ1-1; 11 bases map to TRBD1. The CDR3 sequence is 14 residues long. Trimming removed 2 bases from V and 11 bases from J; junction bases left unmatched: 7. Germline lookup yields CDR1 WSHSY and CDR2 SAAADI. DNA for the CDR3: TGCGCCAGCAGTGAGACGGGGACAGGGGGTTTGGCTTTCTTT. It encodes CASSETGTGGLAFF.

This chain connects TRBV5-1 to TRBJ1-1; no clear D gene. Germline CDR1 reads SGHRS; CDR2 reads YFSETQ. V lost 4 bases to trimming and J lost 4 bases, with 11 bases between them. The CDR3 spans 13 residues. This chain's CDR3 is CASSRREGTEAFF. In nucleotides, the CDR3 is TGCGCCAGCAGCAGGAGGGAAGGCACTGAAGCTTTCTTT.

The chain is built from TRBV12-3 or TRBV12-4 and TRBJ1-1, with no clear D. The CDR3 covers 12 residues. Trimming took 3 bases from V and 7 from J, leaving 9 bases between them. CDR3: CASSFMRSEAFF. The CDR3, as DNA: TGTGCCAGCAGTTTTATGCGGAGTGAAGCTTTCTTT.

The rearrangement links TRBV2 to TRBJ1-5; 8 bases match TRBD1. The CDR3 is 17 amino acids. Germline CDR1 and CDR2: SNHLY and FYNNEI. V shed 0 bases and J 5 bases; nucleotides not matched to a gene: 9. The CDR3 bases are TGTGCCAGCAGTGAAGCGGTAAGGACAGGGTCCGATCAGCCCCAGCATTTT. This gives the protein CASSEAVRTGSDQPQHF.

The V and J genes are TRBV7-8 and TRBJ2-3, with D perhaps matching TRBD2 (5 bases). The CDR3 is made up of 16 amino acids. V was cut by 0 bases and J by 3 bases, with 13 bases left in between. Germline V gene lookup returns CDR1 SGHVS and CDR2 FQNEAQ. CDR3 sequence: CASSLARSSQTDTQYF. Written as DNA, the CDR3 is TGTGCCAGCAGCTTAGCGCGGTCTAGCCAGACAGATACGCAGTATTTT.

This clone was seen just once. Here the CDR3 reads CASSLDAGTGGIYGYTF. As DNA, the CDR3 is TGCGCCAGCAGCCTTGATGCCGGGACAGGGGGCATCTATGGCTACACCTTC. This chain connects TRBV5-1 to TRBJ1-2; TRBD1 matches at 12 bases. The CDR3 runs 17 residues. Trimming at V came to 4 bases and at J to 4 bases, leaving 11 bases not matched to a gene. Germline-derived CDR1 and CDR2 are SGHRS and YFSETQ. The entire variable domain, with the rest obtained from reference TRBV5-1 and TRBJ1-2, is as follows: KAGVTQTPRYLIKTRGQQVTLSCSPISGHRSVSWYQQTPGQGLQFLFEYFSETQRNKGNFPGRFSGRQFSNSRSEMNVSTLELGDSALYLCASSLDAGTGGIYGYTFGSGTRLTVV.

J is TRBJ2-1 and V is TRBV13; 11 bases agree with TRBD2. This CDR3 contains 17 residues. Germline-derived CDR1 and CDR2 are PRHDT and FYEKMQ (reference sequence). V lost 3 bases and J lost 8; bases outside the gene matches: 12. The CDR3 coding sequence is TGTGCCAGCAGCTTGCGACTAGCGGGGACGGGTGGGGATGAGCAGTTCTTC. Protein: CASSLRLAGTGGDEQFF.

This rearrangement joins TRBV30 to TRBJ1-5; D remains unclear. Looked up from germline, CDR1 is GTSNPN and CDR2 is SVGIG (reference sequence). The CDR3 runs to 13 residues. The germline V and J ends were trimmed by 1 base and 6 bases, with 10 bases remaining between them. CDR3 sequence reads: CAWSGAFSQPQHF. The CDR3 nucleotides read TGTGCCTGGAGTGGGGCTTTTAGTCAGCCCCAGCATTTT. The variable domain in full, with the rest retrieved from reference TRBV30 and TRBJ1-5, is SQTIHQWPATLVQPVGSPLSLECTVEGTSNPNLYWYRQAAGRGLQLLFYSVGIGQISSEVPQNLSASRPQDRQFILSSKKLLLSDSGFYLCAWSGAFSQPQHFGDGTRLSIL.

The chain couples TRBV7-2 to TRBJ1-1, with a tentative D call TRBD1 (5 bases). V dropped 10 bases and J dropped 11 bases, with 20 bases sitting between them. Germline V CDR1 and CDR2: SGHTA, FQGNSA. CDR3 length: 12 residues. The CDR3 here is CAISSGGGWAFF. In nucleotides, the CDR3 is TGTGCCATATCAAGTGGGGGAGGGTGGGCTTTCTTT. Full variable domain (remainder filled in from reference TRBV7-2 and TRBJ1-1): GAGVSQSPSNKVTEKGKDVELRCDPISGHTALYWYRQSLGQGLEFLIYFQGNSAPDKSGLPSDRFSAERTGGSVSTLTIQRTQQEDSAVYLCAISSGGGWAFFGQGTRLTVV.

This chain uses TRBV27 with TRBJ1-5, with D perhaps TRBD1 (5 bases). Per germline, CDR1 MNHEY and CDR2 SMNVEV (reference sequence). V lost 5 bases and J 1 base, leaving 12 bases between the germline ends. The CDR3 is made up of 15 amino acids. As DNA, the CDR3 is TGTGCCAGCAGTCTTACGGGGGGAAGCAATCAGCCCCAGCATTTT. The encoded protein is CASSLTGGSNQPQHF.

The chain couples TRBV3-1 (or the pseudogene TRBV3-2) to TRBJ2-6, with D maybe TRBD2 (5 bases). This CDR3 is 18 amino acids long. The germline V gene has CDR1 LGHDT and CDR2 YNNKEL (reference sequence). Trimming stripped 4 bases from V and 0 bases from J, with 16 bases between. The CDR3 DNA reads TGTGCCAGCAGCCCGTTCGGAGACTATCCCTCTGGGGCCAACGTCCTGACTTTC. Translation: CASSPFGDYPSGANVLTF.

The chain has TRBV29-1 and TRBJ2-3; tentatively, D is TRBD2 (7 bases). The CDR3 is made up of 14 amino acids. V was pared by 7 bases and J by 5 bases, with 19 bases between. Germline CDR1 and CDR2: SQVTM and ANQGSEA. CDR3 in DNA: TGCAGCGCCCGTTTGGCGGGGGCGGGAGATACGCAGTATTTT. As protein: CSARLAGAGDTQYF.

V gene TRBV5-1 combines with J gene TRBJ2-5, with TRBD1 as a possible D gene (6 bases). CDR1 and CDR2 (germline): SGHRS, YFSETQ. The CDR3 runs to 15 residues. Trimming took off 0 bases at V and 2 bases at J, with 11 bases between the two ends. CDR3 residues: CASSLDWTEQETQYF. The CDR3 bases are TGCGCCAGCAGCTTGGATTGGACAGAGCAAGAGACCCAGTACTTC.

Points on this clone: Other DNA sequences in the same sample also yield this CDR3. V and J are TRBV12-3 or TRBV12-4 and TRBJ1-2, with TRBD1 matching 7 bases. The trim removed 3 bases at V and 5 bases at J, leaving 3 bases unmatched. The CDR3 totals 13 residues. As DNA, the CDR3 is TGTGCCAGCAGTTTGGGCAGGGGGTATGGCTACACCTTC. Its protein product is CASSLGRGYGYTF.